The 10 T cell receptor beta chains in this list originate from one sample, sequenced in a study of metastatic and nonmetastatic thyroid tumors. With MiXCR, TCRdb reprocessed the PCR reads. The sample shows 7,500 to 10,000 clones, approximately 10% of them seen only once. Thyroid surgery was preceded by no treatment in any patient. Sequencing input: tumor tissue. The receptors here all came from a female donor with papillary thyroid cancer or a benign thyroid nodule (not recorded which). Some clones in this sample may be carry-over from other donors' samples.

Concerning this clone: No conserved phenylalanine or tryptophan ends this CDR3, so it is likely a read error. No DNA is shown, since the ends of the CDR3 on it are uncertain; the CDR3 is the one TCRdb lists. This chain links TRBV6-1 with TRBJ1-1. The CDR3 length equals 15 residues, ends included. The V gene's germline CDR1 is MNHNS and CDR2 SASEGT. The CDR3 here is CASIEYGVDWPEASL.

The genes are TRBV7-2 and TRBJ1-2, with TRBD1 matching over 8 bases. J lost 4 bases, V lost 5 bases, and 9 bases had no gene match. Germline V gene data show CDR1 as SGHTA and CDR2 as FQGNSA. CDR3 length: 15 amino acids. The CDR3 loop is CASSPTSGQGYGYTF. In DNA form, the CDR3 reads TGTGCCAGCAGCCCAACCTCTGGACAGGGCTATGGCTACACCTTC.

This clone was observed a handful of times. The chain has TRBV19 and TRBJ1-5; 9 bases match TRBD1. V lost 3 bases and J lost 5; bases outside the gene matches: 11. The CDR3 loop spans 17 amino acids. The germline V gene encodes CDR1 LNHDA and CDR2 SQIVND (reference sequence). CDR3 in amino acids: CASSIYSRDRDHQPQHF. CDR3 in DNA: TGTGCCAGTAGTATCTATTCCCGGGACAGGGACCATCAGCCCCAGCATTTT.

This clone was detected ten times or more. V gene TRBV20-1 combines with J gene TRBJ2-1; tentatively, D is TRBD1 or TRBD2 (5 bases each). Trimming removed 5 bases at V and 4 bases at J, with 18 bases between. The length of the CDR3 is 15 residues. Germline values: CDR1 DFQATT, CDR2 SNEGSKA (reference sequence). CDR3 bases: TGCAGTGCTCGGTCTGGGGGAAGGTTATACAATGAGCAGTTCTTC. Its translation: CSARSGGRLYNEQFF.

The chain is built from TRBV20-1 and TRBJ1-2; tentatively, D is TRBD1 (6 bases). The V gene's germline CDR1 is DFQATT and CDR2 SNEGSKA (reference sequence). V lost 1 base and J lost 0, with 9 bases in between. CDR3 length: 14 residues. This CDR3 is CSARGQASNYGYTF. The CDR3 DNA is TGCAGTGCTAGAGGACAGGCGTCTAACTATGGCTACACCTTC.

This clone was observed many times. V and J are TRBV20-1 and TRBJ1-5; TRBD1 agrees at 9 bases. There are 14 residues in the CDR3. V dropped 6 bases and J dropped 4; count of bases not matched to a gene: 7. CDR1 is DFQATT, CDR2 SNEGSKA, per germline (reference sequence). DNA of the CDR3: TGCAGTGCAGTGACAGGGGGTCGAAATCAGCCCCAGCATTTT. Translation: CSAVTGGRNQPQHF.

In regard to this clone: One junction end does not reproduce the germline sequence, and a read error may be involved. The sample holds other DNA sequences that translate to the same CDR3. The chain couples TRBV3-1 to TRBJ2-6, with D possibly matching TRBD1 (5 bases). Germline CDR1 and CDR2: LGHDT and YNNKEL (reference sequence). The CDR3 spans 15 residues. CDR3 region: CASSQVRSGANVLTF. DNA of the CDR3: TGTGCCAGCAGCCAAGTCCGCTCTGGGGCCAACGTCCTGACCTTC.

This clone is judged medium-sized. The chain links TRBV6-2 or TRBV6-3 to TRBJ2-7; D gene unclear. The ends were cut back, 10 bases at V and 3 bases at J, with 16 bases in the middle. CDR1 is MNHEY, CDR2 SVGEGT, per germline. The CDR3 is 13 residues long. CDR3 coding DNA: TGTGCCACCTACTCAGACGGTTACTACGAGCAGTACTTC. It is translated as CATYSDGYYEQYF.

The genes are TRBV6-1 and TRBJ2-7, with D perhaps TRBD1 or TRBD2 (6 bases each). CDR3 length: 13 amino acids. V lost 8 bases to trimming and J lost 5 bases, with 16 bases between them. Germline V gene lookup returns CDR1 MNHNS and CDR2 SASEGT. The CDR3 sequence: CASFAGGINEQYF. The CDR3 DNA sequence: TGTGCCAGCTTCGCCGGGGGCATAAACGAGCAGTACTTC.

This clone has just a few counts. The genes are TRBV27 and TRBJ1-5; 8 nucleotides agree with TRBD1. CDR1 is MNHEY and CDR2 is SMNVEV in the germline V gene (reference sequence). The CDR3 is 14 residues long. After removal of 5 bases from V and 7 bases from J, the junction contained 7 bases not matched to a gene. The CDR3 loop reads CASSPRTGIQPQHF. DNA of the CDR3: TGTGCCAGCAGTCCCCGGACAGGGATCCAGCCCCAGCATTTT.